One sample yielded the 18 T cell receptor beta chains listed below, sequenced in a study of cytomegalovirus exposure and HLA in healthy donors (dated by TCRdb to 2017 to 2019). Libraries were constructed by the immunoSEQ multiplex PCR assay. The multiplex PCR relied on a mix of 60 forward primers for TCR Vbeta segments and 13 reverse primers for TCR Jbeta segments. Drawn from immuneACCESS, this table holds only the in-frame rearrangements with V and J called that TCRdb kept. Clones are partly lost; checked studies trace under half to an unresolved V gene and leave the rest unexplained. Here the sample has under 200,000 clones; around 81% occur a single time. Of the sample, 13% is held by the ten largest clones. Sequencing input: PBMCs. These receptors were obtained from a woman aged 45-65 years in good health and CMV-seronegative.

Only a few counts were recorded for this clone. The V gene is TRBV7-2, the J gene TRBJ1-2; tentatively, D is TRBD1 (6 bases). The germline V gene has CDR1 SGHTA and CDR2 FQGNSA. The CDR3 loop spans 15 amino acids. The germline V and J ends were trimmed by 4 bases and 4 bases, with 16 bases remaining between them. The CDR3 protein is CASSSRDRLTYGYTF. The CDR3 nucleotides are TGTGCCAGCAGCTCAAGAGACAGGCTTACCTATGGCTACACCTTC.

DNA of the CDR3: TGTGCCAGCAGCGGGCGGGTGAACACTGAAGCTTTCTTT. It yields the protein CASSGRVNTEAFF. The chain carries TRBV7-9 and TRBJ1-1, with D unclear. Germline V gene sequence: CDR1 SEHNR, CDR2 FQNEAQ (reference sequence). Between the trimmed V and J ends, which lost 5 bases and 0 bases, there was a span of 7 bases. The CDR3 length is 13 residues.

The chain couples TRBV10-3 to TRBJ2-1; D gene unclear. Germline CDR1 reads ENHRY; CDR2 reads SYGVKD. V lost 10 bases to trimming and J lost 2 bases, with 12 bases between them. The CDR3 runs to 13 residues. The CDR3 here is CATSSETYNEQFF. CDR3 DNA sequence: TGTGCCACTTCGAGCGAGACCTACAATGAGCAGTTCTTC.

In its sample, this clone was seen once. This chain links TRBV30 with TRBJ2-2; tentative D call: TRBD1 (6 bases). V was trimmed by 1 base and J by 4 bases, leaving 10 bases between them. This CDR3 region has 14 residues. Looked up from germline, CDR1 is GTSNPN and CDR2 is SVGIG (reference sequence). The CDR3 DNA follows: TGTGCCTGGAGTGCGGACAGATCCACCGGGGAGCTGTTTTTT. Its protein is CAWSADRSTGELFF.

This chain uses TRBV2 with TRBJ2-7; 8 nucleotides agree with TRBD2. Germline V gene sequence: CDR1 SNHLY, CDR2 FYNNEI. The J segment lost 2 bases and the V segment lost 5 bases, leaving 5 bases of the junction unmatched. The CDR3 is made up of 14 amino acids. The CDR3 loop is CASSTGRGAYEQYF. Here the CDR3 DNA reads TGTGCCAGCAGTACGGGGCGGGGGGCCTACGAGCAGTACTTC.

The chain links TRBV11-2 to TRBJ2-2; perhaps TRBD2 as D (6 bases). Between the trimmed V and J ends, which lost 1 base and 0 bases, there was a span of 6 bases. The CDR3 is 15 amino acids. From germline, CDR1 is SGHAT and CDR2 FQNNGV. The CDR3: CASSLAGANTGELFF. DNA for the CDR3: TGTGCCAGCAGCTTAGCGGGGGCGAACACCGGGGAGCTGTTTTTT.

This clone has a handful of counts. The CDR3 nucleotides are TGTGCCAGCAGCTTAGCGGGCACTGAAGCTTTCTTT. It specifies CASSLAGTEAFF. V is TRBV11-2 and J is TRBJ1-1; D remains ambiguous. Germline-derived CDR1 and CDR2 are SGHAT and FQNNGV. The CDR3 is 12 amino acids. The V end was cut by 1 base, the J end by 4 bases, with 4 bases between. The full variable domain, its missing parts supplied by reference TRBV11-2 and TRBJ1-1, is EAGVAQSPRYKIIEKRQSVAFWCNPISGHATLYWYQQILGQGPKLLIQFQNNGVVDDSQLPKDRFSAERLKGVDSTLKIQPAKLEDSAVYLCASSLAGTEAFFGQGTRLTVV.

This clone was recorded a few times. V is TRBV5-1 and J is TRBJ1-1; D possibly corresponds to TRBD1 (6 bases). This CDR3 comprises 14 residues. Germline assignment: CDR1 SGHRS and CDR2 YFSETQ. V lost 4 bases and J 6 bases, leaving 16 bases between the germline ends. CDR3 nucleotides: TGCGCCAGCAGCGAGGGACACCTAGGTGCTGAAGCTTTCTTT. Its protein is CASSEGHLGAEAFF. The entire variable domain, with the rest obtained from reference TRBV5-1 and TRBJ1-1, is as follows: KAGVTQTPRYLIKTRGQQVTLSCSPISGHRSVSWYQQTPGQGLQFLFEYFSETQRNKGNFPGRFSGRQFSNSRSEMNVSTLELGDSALYLCASSEGHLGAEAFFGQGTRLTVV.

The chain employs TRBV5-5 and TRBJ2-5; 10 positions match TRBD1. The CDR3 spans 14 residues. V was pared by 4 bases and J by 1 base, with 1 base of the junction left unmatched. CDR1 is SGHKS, CDR2 YYEKEE, per germline (reference sequence). The CDR3 DNA follows: TGTGCCAGCAGCGGACAGGGGGGCCAAGAGACCCAGTACTTC. Its protein is CASSGQGGQETQYF.

The genes are TRBV13 and TRBJ2-4; 8 nucleotides align to TRBD1. V was pared by 4 bases and J by 1 base, with 6 bases of the junction left unmatched. This CDR3 region has 16 residues. Germline CDR1 PRHDT, CDR2 FYEKMQ (reference sequence). The CDR3 DNA reads TGTGCCAGCAGCTCCAGGGGGCTCCTCGCCAAAAACATTCAGTACTTC. It codes for CASSSRGLLAKNIQYF.

The V gene is TRBV7-6, the J gene TRBJ2-1, with 10 positions matching TRBD2. The junction had 12 bases not matched to a gene; V was cut back by 2 bases and J by 2 bases. The V gene's germline CDR1 is SGHVS and CDR2 FNYEAQ. This CDR3 comprises 19 residues. CDR3 sequence: CASSLLAGGLSIAYNEQFF. The CDR3 DNA is TGTGCCAGCAGCTTATTAGCGGGAGGTTTAAGTATTGCCTACAATGAGCAGTTCTTC.

This clone was detected only once. This chain links TRBV18 with TRBJ1-2; no clear D. Germline CDR1 reads KGHSH; CDR2 reads LQKENI. Trimming stripped 2 bases from V and 1 base from J, with 5 bases between. The length of the CDR3 is 13 residues. The CDR3 DNA reads TGTGCCAGCTCACCAGAGGATAACTATGGCTACACCTTC. It is translated as CASSPEDNYGYTF.

The chain is built from TRBV19 and TRBJ1-1, with a weak D call TRBD1 (5 bases). The CDR3 has 13 residues. The germline V gene encodes CDR1 LNHDA and CDR2 SQIVND (reference sequence). V gave up 5 bases and J gave up 1 base, with 8 bases separating them. The CDR3 nucleotides read TGTGCCAGTAGTGTAGGGGCGAACACTGAAGCTTTCTTT. It specifies CASSVGANTEAFF.

In its sample, this clone was seen once. The chain is built from TRBV13 and TRBJ1-1; maybe TRBD1 (6 bases). CDR1 PRHDT and CDR2 FYEKMQ come from the germline V gene (reference sequence). This CDR3 is 15 amino acids long. V lost 3 bases and J lost 1, with 12 bases in between. CDR3 sequence (DNA): TGTGCCAGCAGCTTCCCCAGGGGTGGGAACACTGAAGCTTTCTTT. Translating it yields CASSFPRGGNTEAFF.

The V and J genes are TRBV6-4 and TRBJ2-5; unclear D gene. The germline V gene has CDR1 MRHNA and CDR2 SNTAGT. The CDR3 extends over 15 amino acids. With 10 bases removed from V and 6 bases from J, the gap between germline ends came to 24 bases. The CDR3 region is CANIGYLRFVKTQYF. The CDR3 DNA reads TGTGCCAACATCGGGTACCTTCGTTTTGTGAAGACCCAGTACTTC.

V and J are TRBV4-2 and TRBJ2-2; D gene ambiguous. Germline-derived CDR1 and CDR2 are LGHNA and YNFKEQ. Deletions cut 3 bases from V and 1 base from J, with 9 bases between. CDR3 length equals 15 residues. The CDR3 DNA follows: TGTGCCAGCAGCCATCAGAACCAGAACACCGGGGAGCTGTTTTTT. This sequence encodes CASSHQNQNTGELFF.

The chain carries TRBV9 and TRBJ1-2, with D perhaps matching TRBD1 (6 bases). CDR3 length: 13 amino acids. The V end lost 4 bases, the J end lost 8 bases, and 15 bases lay between the germline ends. Germline values: CDR1 SGDLS, CDR2 YYNGEE. CDR3 loop: CASSYLQGGGYTF. In DNA form, the CDR3 reads TGTGCCAGCAGCTACCTACAGGGTGGGGGCTACACCTTC.

V is TRBV2 and J is TRBJ1-2, with D maybe TRBD1 (6 bases). Germline values: CDR1 SNHLY, CDR2 FYNNEI. The CDR3 length is 15 residues. V was clipped by 5 bases and J by 2 bases, with 15 bases between them. The CDR3 is CASSQEGGPNYGYTF. The CDR3 DNA sequence: TGTGCCAGCAGTCAGGAGGGGGGGCCCAACTATGGCTACACCTTC.